Shown below are 25 T cell receptor beta chains from a single sample sequenced in a study of identifying expanded T cells in peripheral blood. Sequencing was performed with immunoSEQ multiplex PCR; in TCRdb, only in-frame clones are kept and a portion is missing. The repertoire holds some 130,000 clones, with 70% to 90% as singletons. Sequencing was done on a sample of blood. All receptors derive from a person between 18 and 69 years old in good health.

The chain uses TRBV28 and TRBJ1-5; D is unclear. The CDR3 is 15 amino acids. Germline V gene sequence: CDR1 MDHEN, CDR2 SYDVKM. V was cut by 6 bases and J by 4 bases, with 16 bases left in between. The CDR3, as DNA: TGTGCCAGCAGCCCGCGGACTGGGGAAAATCAGCCCCAGCATTTT. Its translation: CASSPRTGENQPQHF.

The chain combines TRBV4-1 with TRBJ2-7, with 9 bases aligning to TRBD1. The trim removed 0 bases at V and 5 bases at J, leaving 8 bases unmatched. This CDR3 has 16 residues. Germline-derived CDR1 and CDR2 are MGHRA and YSYEKL. CDR3: CASSQDQNRGLDEQYF. DNA of the CDR3: TGCGCCAGCAGCCAAGATCAGAACAGGGGGCTGGACGAGCAGTACTTC.

The chain employs TRBV19 and TRBJ1-5, with TRBD1 matching 11 bases. The CDR3 has 14 residues. The germline V gene has CDR1 LNHDA and CDR2 SQIVND (reference sequence). V shed 5 bases, J shed 9 bases, and the junction held 6 bases outside the gene matches. The CDR3: CASSGTGGSGPQHF. CDR3 DNA sequence: TGTGCCAGTAGTGGGACAGGGGGGTCGGGGCCCCAGCATTTT.

The rearrangement links TRBV7-2 to TRBJ2-5; the D call may be TRBD1 or TRBD2 (7 bases each). Germline assignment: CDR1 SGHTA and CDR2 FQGNSA. V lost 4 bases, J lost 8 bases, and 17 bases lay in between. The CDR3 consists of 14 residues. CDR3 loop: CASSSQGGDVTQYF. CDR3 nucleotides: TGTGCCAGCAGCTCGCAGGGGGGGGACGTAACCCAGTACTTC.

The chain uses TRBV10-3 and TRBJ1-4; D may be TRBD1 (5 bases). The CDR3 sequence is 15 residues long. Germline CDR1 and CDR2: ENHRY and SYGVKD. Deletions cut 10 bases from V and 8 bases from J, with 23 bases between. In nucleotides, the CDR3 is TGTGCCACCCGACCGGGGGTAGCAGGGATGGAAAAACTGTTTTTT. Its protein product is CATRPGVAGMEKLFF.

This clone was observed once. The chain couples TRBV4-1 to TRBJ1-1; D unclear. This CDR3 spans 14 amino acids. Germline V gene sequence: CDR1 MGHRA, CDR2 YSYEKL. Trimming left V 1 base short and J 8 bases short, with 14 bases between. In nucleotides, the CDR3 is TGCGCCAGCAGCCAAGCGGCGACGGCCCGAGAAGCTTTCTTT. Translating it yields CASSQAATAREAFF.

This chain joins TRBV29-1 and TRBJ1-1; perhaps TRBD1 as D (5 bases). The CDR3 spans 15 residues. Trimming pared 3 bases from V and 1 base from J, leaving 15 bases between. CDR1 and CDR2 (germline): SQVTM, ANQGSEA. CDR3: CSVDEGQGWNTEAFF. CDR3 in DNA: TGCAGCGTTGATGAGGGGCAGGGATGGAACACTGAAGCTTTCTTT.

This chain joins TRBV11-3 and TRBJ2-7, with D possibly being TRBD2 (5 bases). V was clipped by 5 bases and J by 3 bases, with 14 bases between them. In germline, CDR1 is SGHNT, CDR2 YENEEA. The CDR3 runs 14 residues. Here the CDR3 reads CASSPGVADYEQYF. The CDR3 region has the DNA TGTGCCAGCAGCCCCGGGGTTGCGGACTACGAGCAGTACTTC.

The chain recombines TRBV7-8 with TRBJ2-2, with 12 bases matching TRBD1. In germline, CDR1 is SGHVS, CDR2 FQNEAQ. The junction had 8 bases not matched to a gene; V was cut back by 5 bases and J by 7 bases. The CDR3 is made up of 16 amino acids. The CDR3 DNA is TGTGCCAGCAGCCCGAGGGACAGGGGGCAGGGCGGGGAGCTGTTTTTT. This gives the protein CASSPRDRGQGGELFF.

The rearrangement links TRBV5-6 to TRBJ1-5; TRBD1 matches 10 bases. The germline CDR1 and CDR2 sequences are SGHDT and YYEEEE. Trimming took 2 bases from V and 3 from J; bases not matched to a gene: 5. CDR3 length: 16 amino acids. The CDR3 sequence: CASSFGTGALNQPQHF. CDR3 coding DNA: TGTGCCAGCAGCTTTGGGACAGGGGCTCTCAATCAGCCCCAGCATTTT. The full variable domain, completed using reference TRBV5-6 and TRBJ1-5, is DAGVTQSPTHLIKTRGQQVTLRCSPKSGHDTVSWYQQALGQGPQFIFQYYEEEERQRGNFPDRFSGHQFPNYSSELNVNALLLGDSALYLCASSFGTGALNQPQHFGDGTRLSIL.

The chain combines TRBV5-4 with TRBJ1-1; D ambiguous. The length of the CDR3 is 12 residues. Trimming cost V 1 base and J 7 bases, with 8 bases left between them. CDR1 and CDR2 (germline): SGHNT, YYREEE (reference sequence). The CDR3 sequence: CASSLLGGEAFF. DNA of the CDR3: TGTGCCAGCAGCTTGTTGGGTGGTGAAGCTTTCTTT.

The chain joins TRBV29-1 to TRBJ2-3; D is uncertain. The germline V gene encodes CDR1 SQVTM and CDR2 ANQGSEA. Trimming took 1 base from V and 4 from J, leaving 6 bases between them. The CDR3 spans 12 residues. As DNA, the CDR3 is TGCAGCGTTGAAGGACACCCAGATACGCAGTATTTT. It translates to CSVEGHPDTQYF.

Here the CDR3 DNA reads TGTGCCATCAGTGAGCTCGGGACAGGGTTTGGCTACACCTTC. Translated, it gives CAISELGTGFGYTF. The rearrangement links TRBV10-3 to TRBJ1-2, with 9 bases that match TRBD1. V shed 2 bases and J 7 bases; nucleotides not matched to a gene: 5. CDR1 is ENHRY and CDR2 is SYGVKD in the germline V gene. The CDR3 runs 14 residues.

The rearrangement joins TRBV10-2 to TRBJ1-1; D may be TRBD1 (6 bases). Germline V gives CDR1 WSHSY, CDR2 SAAADI. The V and J ends lost 6 bases and 13 bases respectively, with 18 bases between them. The CDR3 covers 12 residues. CDR3 in amino acids: CASRGQPVISFF. The CDR3 DNA follows: TGCGCCAGCAGAGGACAGCCCGTTATTAGTTTCTTT.

This clone has only one observation. The chain couples TRBV2 to TRBJ1-2; 7 bases are a match to TRBD1. With 1 base clipped from V and 3 bases from J, the junction kept 2 bases outside the gene matches. This CDR3 comprises 14 residues. The germline gives CDR1 SNHLY, CDR2 FYNNEI. The CDR3 reads CASSEDRGYYGYTF. The CDR3 region has the DNA TGTGCCAGCAGTGAAGACAGGGGATACTATGGCTACACCTTC.

The CDR3 sequence is CASSKLAGVGEQYF. The DNA for the CDR3 is TGTGCCAGCAGCAAGCTAGCGGGAGTAGGTGAGCAGTACTTC. This chain joins TRBV11-2 and TRBJ2-7, with 10 bases aligning to TRBD2. The CDR3 extends over 14 amino acids. Germline V gene data show CDR1 as SGHAT and CDR2 as FQNNGV. V dropped 5 bases and J dropped 7; count of bases not matched to a gene: 8.

This clone was seen once. The chain couples TRBV29-1 to TRBJ2-7; TRBD1 matches at 7 bases. CDR3 size: 14 residues. V was clipped by 1 base and J by 5 bases; unmatched bases: 8. Germline CDR1 and CDR2: SQVTM and ANQGSEA. CDR3 amino acids: CSVEVGQSLDEQYF. The DNA for the CDR3 is TGCAGCGTTGAAGTGGGACAGAGCCTTGACGAGCAGTACTTC.

This rearrangement joins TRBV5-1 to TRBJ1-3, with D perhaps matching TRBD1 (6 bases). The CDR3 runs 14 residues. Trimming took 1 base from V and 6 from J, leaving 11 bases between them. In germline, CDR1 is SGHRS, CDR2 YFSETQ. CDR3: CASSLLQGQNTIYF. CDR3 in DNA: TGCGCCAGCAGCTTGCTGCAGGGGCAAAACACCATATATTTT.

The chain joins TRBV18 to TRBJ2-7; 8 bases match TRBD1. V gave up 0 bases and J gave up 6 bases; unmatched junction bases: 7. This CDR3 contains 15 residues. Germline-derived CDR1 and CDR2 are KGHSH and LQKENI. CDR3 sequence (DNA): TGTGCCAGCTCACCACCCGGGACAGGAAAAATCGAGCAGTACTTC. Its protein product is CASSPPGTGKIEQYF.

This clone came up once. The chain recombines TRBV6-1 with TRBJ2-3; TRBD2 might be the D (6 bases). The V and J ends lost 1 base and 6 bases respectively, with 8 bases between them. Looked up from germline, CDR1 is MNHNS and CDR2 is SASEGT. CDR3 size: 13 residues. CDR3 bases: TGTGCCAGCAGTGAAGGGGGAGGCGATACGCAGTATTTT. Amino acids: CASSEGGGDTQYF.

The chain uses TRBV7-6 and TRBJ2-2; 8 nucleotides line up with TRBD1. The V gene end was trimmed by 0 bases and the J gene end by 3 bases; junction bases not matched to a gene: 6. Germline V gene sequence: CDR1 SGHVS, CDR2 FNYEAQ. CDR3 length: 17 residues. CDR3 amino acids: CASSLASGGSDTGELFF. In DNA, the CDR3 is TGTGCCAGCAGCTTAGCGTCAGGGGGCTCGGACACCGGGGAGCTGTTTTTT. The entire variable domain, with the rest obtained from reference TRBV7-6 and TRBJ2-2, is as follows: GAGVSQSPRYKVTKRGQDVALRCDPISGHVSLYWYRQALGQGPEFLTYFNYEAQQDKSGLPNDRFSAERPEGSISTLTIQRTEQRDSAMYRCASSLASGGSDTGELFFGEGSRLTVL.

This chain connects TRBV28 to TRBJ2-2; D tentatively reads TRBD1 or TRBD2 (5 bases each). Trimming removed 7 bases at V and 2 bases at J, with 11 bases between. The CDR3 sequence is 14 residues long. Germline lookup yields CDR1 MDHEN and CDR2 SYDVKM. CDR3 region: CASIPGRNTGELFF. DNA for the CDR3: TGTGCCAGCATCCCGGGACGAAACACCGGGGAGCTGTTTTTT.

This clone was recorded once. The chain recombines TRBV7-2 with TRBJ2-3; TRBD2 matches 8 bases. This CDR3 region has 16 residues. Losses at the gene ends were 1 base for V and 7 bases for J; bases not matched to a gene: 10. Germline V gene lookup returns CDR1 SGHTA and CDR2 FQGNSA. In DNA, the CDR3 is TGTGCCAGCAGCTTAGATACGGGAGGGCTCGAAAATACGCAGTATTTT. Translating it yields CASSLDTGGLENTQYF.

The gene calls are TRBV7-2 and TRBJ2-5, with TRBD2 as a possible D gene (6 bases). The CDR3 covers 16 residues. Germline V gene sequence: CDR1 SGHTA, CDR2 FQGNSA. V was pared by 2 bases and J by 0 bases, with 13 bases between. The CDR3 here is CASSLQIGGNQETQYF. The CDR3 nucleotides are TGTGCCAGCAGCTTACAAATTGGCGGGAACCAAGAGACCCAGTACTTC.

V usage is TRBV6-5 and J usage is TRBJ1-1; maybe TRBD1 (6 bases). This CDR3 has 13 amino acids. Trimming left V 5 bases short and J 4 bases short, with 11 bases between. Germline CDR1 is MNHEY and CDR2 is SVGAGI. The CDR3, as DNA: TGTGCCAGCAGTCCACCGACAGGCACTGAAGCTTTCTTT. Its protein is CASSPPTGTEAFF.